This TCR beta chain was identified during a study of cytomegalovirus exposure and HLA in healthy donors. Germline-derived CDR1 and CDR2 are LGHNT and FRNRAP. Trimming removed 6 bases from V and 7 bases from J; junction bases left unmatched: 8. The CDR3 has 15 amino acids. Study-wide results and limits: Rare sequences made up most TCRs, while some public TCRs were found in many donors.

The study ran its PCR with 60 Vbeta and 13 Jbeta primers. Some clones are missing from TCRdb's copy, which holds only in-frame ones; the method was immunoSEQ multiplex PCR. The sample consists of fewer than 85,000 clones, about four fifths of them appearing once. Remarks on this clone: The antigen is unknown.

The receptor's source is a male donor in good health and CMV-seropositive. The chain couples TRBV12-5 to TRBJ1-5; 11 positions agree with TRBD1. Sequenced input: PBMCs. For the CDR3, the DNA is TGTGCTAGTGGGGAGGGACAGGGGGGGAACCAGCCCCAGCATTTT. It translates to CASGEGQGGNQPQHF.